These T cell receptor beta chains were read from a single sample in a study of metastatic and nonmetastatic thyroid tumors. TCRdb redid the clone calls on the PCR reads using MiXCR. The top ten hold approximately 2.9% of the sample, which has roughly 20,000 clones, 18% seen once. Specimen: adjacent normal tissue. The receptors were sampled from a male donor with papillary thyroid cancer or a benign thyroid nodule (not recorded which). Some clones in this sample may be carry-over from other donors' samples. Both conserved end residues are part of each CDR3. Each record gives: D gene, V gene, clone size, J gene, CDR3 DNA, CDR3 protein. The D gene is left open where the match is weak. A row's size may be missing; if present it is once, few, many or a size class.

>NA|TRBV5-5|many|TRBJ1-2
TGTGCCAGCAGCTTCAATAGGATCAAGCATGGCTACACCTTC
CASSFNRIKHGYTF
>TRBD2|TRBV7-9|many|TRBJ2-3
TGTGCCAGCAGCCCGACTAGCGGGGGGAGCACAGATACGCAGTATTTT
CASSPTSGGSTDTQYF
>TRBD1|TRBV20-1|many|TRBJ1-1
TGCAGTGTCTTCGACAGGGATACTGAAGCTTTCTTT
CSVFDRDTEAFF
>NA|TRBV11-2|once|TRBJ1-1
TGTGCCAGCAGCCTACCGGGCATGAGCACTGAAGCTTTCTTT
CASSLPGMSTEAFF
>NA|TRBV30|once|TRBJ1-3
TGTGCCTGGAGTTCGGGTCTATCTGGAAACACCATATATTTC
CAWSSGLSGNTIYF
>NA|TRBV6-1|few|TRBJ1-1
TGTGTCAGCACCAAATTTCCGGGAAGCACTGAAGATTTCTTT
CVSTKFPGSTEDFF
>NA|TRBV28|many|TRBJ2-3
TGTGCCAGCAGTGCAACATACAGGGTTAGCACAGATACGCAGTATTTT
CASSATYRVSTDTQYF
>TRBD2|TRBV20-1|NA|TRBJ2-2
TGCAGTGCTAGGGGGAGTAAAGTAGGGACTAGCGGGAGTATAAGGTACACCGAGGAGCTGTTTTTT
CSARGSKVGTSGSIRYTEELFF
>NA|TRBV11-1|many|TRBJ2-1
TGTGCCAGCAGCCCCTTGGAGGGGCCTGAGCAGTTCTTC
CASSPLEGPEQFF
>NA|TRBV20-1|many|TRBJ2-3
TGCAGTGCTAGACCCACCTATGCCGGAACTAGCACAGATACGCAGTATTTT
CSARPTYAGTSTDTQYF
>NA|TRBV15|many|TRBJ1-4
TGTGCCACCAGCAGGTATCAGGAAAAACTGTTTTTT
CATSRYQEKLFF
>NA|TRBV24-1|NA|TRBJ2-1
TGTGCCACCAGTGAAGAAACAGGGGGGGGTAATGAGCAGTTCTTC
CATSEETGGGNEQFF
>NA|TRBV28|NA|TRBJ1-4
TGTGCCAGCAGTCGCCCCCGGGTCTCGGAGGGTGAAAAACTGTTTTTT
CASSRPRVSEGEKLFF